The clone carrying this T cell receptor (beta chain) qualifies as medium-sized. Its target is unknown. These data are taken from a study of spatial heterogeneity in lung cancer. Broader study findings: For expanded intratumoral alpha and beta TCRs, counts tracked tumor mutation counts.

Germline assignment: CDR1 SGHAT and CDR2 FQNNGV. The CDR3 length is 18 residues. Trimming removed 1 base from V and 3 bases from J, with 18 bases in between. TCRdb used MiXCR to reprocess the 5' RACE reads, holding one entry per CDR3 protein. The sample yields roughly 3,400 distinct CDR3 sequences, around an eighth seen once. Time point defined: sample taken at primary tumor resection. This receptor was obtained from a female donor with early-stage non-small cell lung cancer. This chain uses TRBV11-2 with TRBJ1-4; possible D gene TRBD1, 6 bases. The sample consisted of lung tumor tissue, taken at surgery. The CDR3 coding sequence is TGTGCCAGCAGCTTAGGCGAGGGGGGGAAAACGGCTAATGAAAAACTGTTTTTT. Translated: CASSLGEGGKTANEKLFF.